A selection of T cell receptor beta chains follows, all from one sample in a study of tumor and adjacent non-tumor tissue in lung cancer. TCRdb re-analysed the multiplex PCR reads in MiXCR, keeping a single row per CDR3 protein. The sample has about 86,000 distinct CDR3 sequences, around 76% seen once. The sample taken for sequencing was distant non-tumor lung tissue. The source of these receptors is a woman aged 50 to 60 with non-small cell lung cancer. CDR3s include the opening cysteine and the closing phenylalanine or tryptophan. The D gene is left open where the match is weak.

J gene: TRBJ2-1
D gene: TRBD2
V gene: TRBV12-3/TRBV12-4
CDR3 protein: CASSLDRAGEPHEQFF
CDR3 DNA: TGTGCCAGCAGTTTAGATCGAGCGGGAGAGCCACATGAGCAGTTCTTC

J gene: TRBJ1-1
D gene: NA
V gene: TRBV11-2
CDR3 protein: CASILEPVANTEAFF
CDR3 DNA: TGTGCCAGCATCTTAGAGCCGGTAGCGAACACTGAAGCTTTCTTT

J gene: TRBJ1-5
D gene: NA
V gene: TRBV4-2
CDR3 protein: CARIQDLISNQPQHF
CDR3 DNA: TGTGCCCGCATCCAAGACCTCATTAGCAATCAGCCCCAGCATTTT

J gene: TRBJ2-5
D gene: NA
V gene: TRBV29-1
CDR3 protein: CSVWGGRIETQYF
CDR3 DNA: TGCAGCGTTTGGGGCGGCAGGATAGAGACCCAGTACTTC

J gene: TRBJ2-1
D gene: NA
V gene: TRBV6-1
CDR3 protein: CARSRLVWNEQFF
CDR3 DNA: TGTGCCAGATCACGACTAGTATGGAATGAGCAGTTCTTC

J gene: TRBJ1-5
D gene: NA
V gene: TRBV11-2
CDR3 protein: CASSRDSYQPQHF
CDR3 DNA: TGTGCCAGCAGCCGTGACAGCTATCAGCCCCAGCATTTT

J gene: TRBJ1-5
D gene: NA
V gene: TRBV10-2
CDR3 protein: CASRKAGSSIQPQHF
CDR3 DNA: TGCGCCAGCAGAAAAGCCGGATCTTCCATTCAGCCCCAGCATTTT

J gene: TRBJ2-3
D gene: TRBD1
V gene: TRBV29-1
CDR3 protein: CIVEVRHRGTDTLYF
CDR3 DNA: TGCATCGTTGAAGTCAGGCACAGGGGGACAGATACGCTGTATTTT

J gene: TRBJ2-7
D gene: TRBD2
V gene: TRBV5-1
CDR3 protein: CASRTSGISTYDQYF
CDR3 DNA: TGCGCCAGCCGGACTAGCGGGATCTCTACCTACGATCAATACTTC

J gene: TRBJ1-1
D gene: NA
V gene: TRBV6-6
CDR3 protein: CASSRGEEINTEAFF
CDR3 DNA: TGTGCCAGCAGTAGAGGGGAGGAGATCAACACTGAAGCTTTCTTT

J gene: TRBJ2-7
D gene: NA
V gene: TRBV6-2/TRBV6-3
CDR3 protein: CASRAVWTDSHEQYF
CDR3 DNA: TGTGCCAGCAGAGCCGTCTGGACCGATTCCCACGAGCAGTACTTC

J gene: TRBJ2-2
D gene: NA
V gene: TRBV24-1
CDR3 protein: CATSDLPPVNTGELFF
CDR3 DNA: TGTGCCACCAGTGATTTGCCCCCGGTGAACACCGGGGAGCTATTTTTT

J gene: TRBJ2-1
D gene: TRBD1
V gene: TRBV10-3
CDR3 protein: CAIEDQGAIQRFF
CDR3 DNA: TGTGCCATCGAGGACCAGGGGGCGATCCAGAGGTTCTTC

J gene: TRBJ2-5
D gene: NA
V gene: TRBV29-1
CDR3 protein: CSGGRQESQYF
CDR3 DNA: TGCAGTGGTGGACGGCAGGAGAGCCAGTACTTC